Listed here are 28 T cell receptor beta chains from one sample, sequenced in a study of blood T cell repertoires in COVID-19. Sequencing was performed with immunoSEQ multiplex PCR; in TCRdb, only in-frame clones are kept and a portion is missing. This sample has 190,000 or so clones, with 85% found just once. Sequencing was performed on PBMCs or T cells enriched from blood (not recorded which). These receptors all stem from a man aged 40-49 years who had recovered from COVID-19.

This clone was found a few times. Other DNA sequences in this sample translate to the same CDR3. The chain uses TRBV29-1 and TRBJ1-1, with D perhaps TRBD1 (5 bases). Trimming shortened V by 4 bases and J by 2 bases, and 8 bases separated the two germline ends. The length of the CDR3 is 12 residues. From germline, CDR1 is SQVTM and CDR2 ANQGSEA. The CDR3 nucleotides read TGCAGCGTTGGGGGGGTAAACACTGAAGCTTTCTTT. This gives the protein CSVGGVNTEAFF.

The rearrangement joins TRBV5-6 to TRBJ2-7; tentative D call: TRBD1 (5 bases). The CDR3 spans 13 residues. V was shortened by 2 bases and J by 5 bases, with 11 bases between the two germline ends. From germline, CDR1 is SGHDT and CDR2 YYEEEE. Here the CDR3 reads CASSFQGFHEQYF. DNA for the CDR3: TGTGCCAGCAGCTTCCAGGGATTCCACGAGCAGTACTTC.

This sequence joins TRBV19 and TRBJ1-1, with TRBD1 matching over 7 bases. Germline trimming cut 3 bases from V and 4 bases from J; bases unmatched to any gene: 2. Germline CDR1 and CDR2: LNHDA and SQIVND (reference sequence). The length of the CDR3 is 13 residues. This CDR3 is CASSIDRATEAFF. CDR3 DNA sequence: TGTGCCAGTAGTATCGACAGGGCCACTGAAGCTTTCTTT.

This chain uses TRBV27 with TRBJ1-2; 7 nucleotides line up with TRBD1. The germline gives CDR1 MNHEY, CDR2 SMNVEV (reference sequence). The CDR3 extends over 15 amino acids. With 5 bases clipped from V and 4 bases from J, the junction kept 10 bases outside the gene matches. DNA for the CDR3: TGTGCCAGCAGTCCGAACAGGGGCGCACCCTATGGCTACACCTTC. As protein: CASSPNRGAPYGYTF.

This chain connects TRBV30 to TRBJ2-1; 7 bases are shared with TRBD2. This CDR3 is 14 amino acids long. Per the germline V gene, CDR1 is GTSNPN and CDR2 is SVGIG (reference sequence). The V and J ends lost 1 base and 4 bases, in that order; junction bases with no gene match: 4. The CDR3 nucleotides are TGTGCCTGGAGTGGGCTAGCGGCATACAATGAGCAGTTCTTC. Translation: CAWSGLAAYNEQFF.

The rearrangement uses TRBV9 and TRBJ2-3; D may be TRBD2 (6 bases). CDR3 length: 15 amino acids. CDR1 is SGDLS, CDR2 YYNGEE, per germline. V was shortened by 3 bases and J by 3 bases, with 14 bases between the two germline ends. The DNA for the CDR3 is TGTGCCAGCAGCGCCCAGGGAGGCCGGACAGATACGCAGTATTTT. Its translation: CASSAQGGRTDTQYF.

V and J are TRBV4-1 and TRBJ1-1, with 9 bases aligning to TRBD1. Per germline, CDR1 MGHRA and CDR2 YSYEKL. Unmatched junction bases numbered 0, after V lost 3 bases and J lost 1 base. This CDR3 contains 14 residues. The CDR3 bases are TGCGCCAGCAGCCAGGGACAGGGGAACACTGAAGCTTTCTTT. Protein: CASSQGQGNTEAFF.

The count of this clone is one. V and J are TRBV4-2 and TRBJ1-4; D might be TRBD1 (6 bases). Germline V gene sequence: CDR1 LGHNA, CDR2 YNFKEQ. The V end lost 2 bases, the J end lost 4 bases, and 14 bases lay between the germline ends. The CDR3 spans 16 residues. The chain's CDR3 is CASSQIATGINEKLFF. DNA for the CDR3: TGTGCCAGCAGCCAAATCGCCACAGGGATTAATGAAAAACTGTTTTTT.

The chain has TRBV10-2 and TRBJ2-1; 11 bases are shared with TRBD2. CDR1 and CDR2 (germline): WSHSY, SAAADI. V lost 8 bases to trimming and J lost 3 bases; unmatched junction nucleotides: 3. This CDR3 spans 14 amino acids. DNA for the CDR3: TGCGCCAGCTTCGGGACTAGCGGCTACAATGAGCAGTTCTTC. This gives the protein CASFGTSGYNEQFF.

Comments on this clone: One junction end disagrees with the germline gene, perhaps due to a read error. The CDR3: CASSPPGQGISDNEQFF. In nucleotides, the CDR3 is TGCGCCAGCAGCCCGCCGGGACAGGGGATCTCCGACAATGAGCAGTTCTTC. This chain uses TRBV5-1 with TRBJ2-1; 10 nucleotides line up with TRBD1. Germline CDR1 is SGHRS and CDR2 is YFSETQ. The CDR3 extends over 17 amino acids.

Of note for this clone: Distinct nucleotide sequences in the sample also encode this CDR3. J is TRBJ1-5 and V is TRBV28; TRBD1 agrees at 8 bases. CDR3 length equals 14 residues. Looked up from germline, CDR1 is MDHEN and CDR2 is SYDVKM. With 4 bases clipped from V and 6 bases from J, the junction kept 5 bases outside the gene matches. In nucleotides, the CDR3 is TGTGCCAGCAGTTCAGGACAGGGCGTTCAGCCCCAGCATTTT. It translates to CASSSGQGVQPQHF.

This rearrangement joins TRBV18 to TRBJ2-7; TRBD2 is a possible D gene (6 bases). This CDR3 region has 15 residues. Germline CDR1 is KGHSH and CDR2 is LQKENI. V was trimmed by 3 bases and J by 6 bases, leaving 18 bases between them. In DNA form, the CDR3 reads TGTGCCAGCTCACCGCTGTGGGGGGAATTTAGCGAGCAGTACTTC. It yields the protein CASSPLWGEFSEQYF.

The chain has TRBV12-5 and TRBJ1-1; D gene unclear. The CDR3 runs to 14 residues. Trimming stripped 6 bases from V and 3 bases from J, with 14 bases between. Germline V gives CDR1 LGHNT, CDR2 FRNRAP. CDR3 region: CASGNGQDYTEAFF. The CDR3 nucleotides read TGTGCTAGTGGGAATGGCCAGGACTACACTGAAGCTTTCTTT. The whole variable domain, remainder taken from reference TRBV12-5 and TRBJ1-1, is DARVTQTPRHKVTEMGQEVTMRCQPILGHNTVFWYRQTMMQGLELLAYFRNRAPLDDSGMPKDRFSAEMPDATLATLKIQPSEPRDSAVYFCASGNGQDYTEAFFGQGTRLTVV.

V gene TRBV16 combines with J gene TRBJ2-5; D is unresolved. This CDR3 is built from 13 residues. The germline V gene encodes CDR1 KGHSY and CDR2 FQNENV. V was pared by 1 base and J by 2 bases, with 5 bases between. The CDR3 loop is CASSQWAQETQYF. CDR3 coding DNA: TGTGCCAGCAGCCAATGGGCACAAGAGACCCAGTACTTC.

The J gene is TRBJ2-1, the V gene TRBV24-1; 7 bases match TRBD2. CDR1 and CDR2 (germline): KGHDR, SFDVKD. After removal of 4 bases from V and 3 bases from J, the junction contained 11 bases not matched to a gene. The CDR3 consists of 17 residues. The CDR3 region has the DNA TGTGCCACCAGTGAGAAAAAACCAGCGGGAAACTACAATGAGCAGTTCTTC. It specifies CATSEKKPAGNYNEQFF.

CDR3: CASSEGLAGVGDTQYF. CDR3 in DNA: TGTGCCAGCAGTGAAGGACTAGCGGGAGTTGGTGATACGCAGTATTTT. V usage is TRBV2 and J usage is TRBJ2-3, with 12 positions matching TRBD2. Trimming removed 1 base from V and 6 bases from J; junction bases left unmatched: 5. The CDR3 is 16 residues long. Germline V CDR1 and CDR2: SNHLY, FYNNEI.

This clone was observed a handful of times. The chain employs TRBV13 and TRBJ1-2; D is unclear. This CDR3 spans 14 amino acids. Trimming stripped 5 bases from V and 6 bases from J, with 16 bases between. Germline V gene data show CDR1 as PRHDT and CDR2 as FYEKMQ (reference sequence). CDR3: CASSRPSIGNGYTF. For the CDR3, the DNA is TGTGCCAGCAGCCGCCCCTCTATCGGTAATGGCTACACCTTC.

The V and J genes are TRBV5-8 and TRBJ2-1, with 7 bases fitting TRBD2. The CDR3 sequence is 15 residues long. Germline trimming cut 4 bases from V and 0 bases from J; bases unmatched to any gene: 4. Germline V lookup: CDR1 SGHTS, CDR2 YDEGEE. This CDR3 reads CASSAGLISYNEQFF. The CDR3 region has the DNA TGTGCCAGCAGCGCGGGACTAATCTCCTACAATGAGCAGTTCTTC.

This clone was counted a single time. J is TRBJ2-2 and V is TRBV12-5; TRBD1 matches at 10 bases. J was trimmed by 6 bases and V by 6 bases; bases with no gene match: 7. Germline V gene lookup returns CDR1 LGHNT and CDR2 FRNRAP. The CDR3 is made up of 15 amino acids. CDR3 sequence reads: CASGMTGGLAGELFF. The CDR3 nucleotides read TGTGCTAGTGGCATGACAGGGGGCTTGGCCGGGGAGCTGTTTTTT.

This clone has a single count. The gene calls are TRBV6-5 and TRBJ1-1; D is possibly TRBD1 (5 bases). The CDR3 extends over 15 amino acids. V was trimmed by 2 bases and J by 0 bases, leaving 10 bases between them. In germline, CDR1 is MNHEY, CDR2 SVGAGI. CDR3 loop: CASSYAGRMNTEAFF. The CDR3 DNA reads TGTGCCAGCAGTTACGCGGGACGGATGAACACTGAAGCTTTCTTT.

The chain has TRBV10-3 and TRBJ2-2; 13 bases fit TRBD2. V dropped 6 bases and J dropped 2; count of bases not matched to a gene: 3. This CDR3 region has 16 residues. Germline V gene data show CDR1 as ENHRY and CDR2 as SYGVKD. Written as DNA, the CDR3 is TGTGCCATCAGCAGGACTAGCGGGAGTAACACCGGGGAGCTGTTTTTT. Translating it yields CAISRTSGSNTGELFF.

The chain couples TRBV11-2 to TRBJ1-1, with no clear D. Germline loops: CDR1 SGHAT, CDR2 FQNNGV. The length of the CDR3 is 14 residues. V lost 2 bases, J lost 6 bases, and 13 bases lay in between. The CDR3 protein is CASSLFPPDSEAFF. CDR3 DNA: TGTGCCAGCAGCTTATTCCCTCCAGACTCTGAAGCTTTCTTT.

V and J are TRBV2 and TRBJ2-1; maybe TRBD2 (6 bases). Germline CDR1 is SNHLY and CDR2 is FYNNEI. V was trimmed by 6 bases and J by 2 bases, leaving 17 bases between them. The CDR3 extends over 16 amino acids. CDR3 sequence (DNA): TGTGCCAGCAGAGAGTCCGGCGGGAACACCTACAATGAGCAGTTCTTC. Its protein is CASRESGGNTYNEQFF.

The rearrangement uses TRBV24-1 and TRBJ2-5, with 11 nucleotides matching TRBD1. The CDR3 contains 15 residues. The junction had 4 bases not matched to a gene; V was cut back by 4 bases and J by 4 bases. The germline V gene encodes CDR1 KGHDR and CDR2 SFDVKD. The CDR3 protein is CATSEGDRGGETQYF. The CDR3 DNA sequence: TGTGCCACCAGTGAGGGGGACAGGGGGGGAGAGACCCAGTACTTC.

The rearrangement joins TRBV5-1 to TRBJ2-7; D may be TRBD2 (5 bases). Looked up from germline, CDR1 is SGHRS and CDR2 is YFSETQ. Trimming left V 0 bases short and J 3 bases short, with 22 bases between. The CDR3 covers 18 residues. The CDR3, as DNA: TGCGCCAGCAGCTTGGAGCCATCTGGCGGAGGTAGAAACTACGAGCAGTACTTC. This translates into CASSLEPSGGGRNYEQYF. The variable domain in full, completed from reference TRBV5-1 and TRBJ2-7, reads KAGVTQTPRYLIKTRGQQVTLSCSPISGHRSVSWYQQTPGQGLQFLFEYFSETQRNKGNFPGRFSGRQFSNSRSEMNVSTLELGDSALYLCASSLEPSGGGRNYEQYFGPGTRLTVT.

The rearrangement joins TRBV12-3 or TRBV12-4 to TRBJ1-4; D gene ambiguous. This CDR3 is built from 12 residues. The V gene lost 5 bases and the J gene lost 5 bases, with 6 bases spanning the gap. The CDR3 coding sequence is TGTGCCAGCAGTCCCCTAAATGAAAAACTGTTTTTT. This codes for CASSPLNEKLFF.

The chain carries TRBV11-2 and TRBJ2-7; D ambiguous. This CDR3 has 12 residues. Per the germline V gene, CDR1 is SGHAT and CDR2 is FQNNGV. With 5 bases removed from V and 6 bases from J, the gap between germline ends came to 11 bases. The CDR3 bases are TGTGCCAGCAGCCCCCTGGCAGGCGAGCAGTACTTC. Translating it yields CASSPLAGEQYF.

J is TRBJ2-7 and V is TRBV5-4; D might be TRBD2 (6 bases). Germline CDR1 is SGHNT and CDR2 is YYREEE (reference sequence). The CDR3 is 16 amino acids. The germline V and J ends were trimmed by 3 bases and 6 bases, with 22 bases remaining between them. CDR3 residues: CASSYGGLLMGLEQYF. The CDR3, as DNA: TGTGCCAGCAGCTACGGGGGACTTCTCATGGGGCTCGAGCAGTACTTC.